Here is one T cell receptor beta chain with its context. CDR1 and CDR2 (germline): SEHNR, FQNEAQ (reference sequence). The CDR3 sequence is 13 residues long. V gave up 5 bases and J gave up 4 bases, with 10 bases separating them. This sample stems from a study of blood T cell repertoires in COVID-19. Turning to the study itself: Both acute and convalescent COVID-19 samples were obtained from the United States, Italy and Spain. From T cells, B-cell-depleted T cells, or PBMCs came the material, which was cDNA or gDNA.

In the original analysis: Using reference gene primer amplification, nucleated cell counts were estimated. TCRdb keeps only in-frame clones here, not all; method: immunoSEQ multiplex PCR. That table is the source of V, J and clone size, and D and trimming were worked out from the DNA. The sample contains 75,000 to 90,000 clones, roughly 82% of which appear only once. The sequenced sample was peripheral blood. V gene TRBV7-9 combines with J gene TRBJ2-3; D is possibly TRBD2 (5 bases). This receptor was taken from a middle-aged man with active COVID-19. The CDR3 region is CASSPRRADTQYF. The CDR3 coding sequence is TGTGCCAGCAGCCCTCGGCGGGCAGATACGCAGTATTTT.